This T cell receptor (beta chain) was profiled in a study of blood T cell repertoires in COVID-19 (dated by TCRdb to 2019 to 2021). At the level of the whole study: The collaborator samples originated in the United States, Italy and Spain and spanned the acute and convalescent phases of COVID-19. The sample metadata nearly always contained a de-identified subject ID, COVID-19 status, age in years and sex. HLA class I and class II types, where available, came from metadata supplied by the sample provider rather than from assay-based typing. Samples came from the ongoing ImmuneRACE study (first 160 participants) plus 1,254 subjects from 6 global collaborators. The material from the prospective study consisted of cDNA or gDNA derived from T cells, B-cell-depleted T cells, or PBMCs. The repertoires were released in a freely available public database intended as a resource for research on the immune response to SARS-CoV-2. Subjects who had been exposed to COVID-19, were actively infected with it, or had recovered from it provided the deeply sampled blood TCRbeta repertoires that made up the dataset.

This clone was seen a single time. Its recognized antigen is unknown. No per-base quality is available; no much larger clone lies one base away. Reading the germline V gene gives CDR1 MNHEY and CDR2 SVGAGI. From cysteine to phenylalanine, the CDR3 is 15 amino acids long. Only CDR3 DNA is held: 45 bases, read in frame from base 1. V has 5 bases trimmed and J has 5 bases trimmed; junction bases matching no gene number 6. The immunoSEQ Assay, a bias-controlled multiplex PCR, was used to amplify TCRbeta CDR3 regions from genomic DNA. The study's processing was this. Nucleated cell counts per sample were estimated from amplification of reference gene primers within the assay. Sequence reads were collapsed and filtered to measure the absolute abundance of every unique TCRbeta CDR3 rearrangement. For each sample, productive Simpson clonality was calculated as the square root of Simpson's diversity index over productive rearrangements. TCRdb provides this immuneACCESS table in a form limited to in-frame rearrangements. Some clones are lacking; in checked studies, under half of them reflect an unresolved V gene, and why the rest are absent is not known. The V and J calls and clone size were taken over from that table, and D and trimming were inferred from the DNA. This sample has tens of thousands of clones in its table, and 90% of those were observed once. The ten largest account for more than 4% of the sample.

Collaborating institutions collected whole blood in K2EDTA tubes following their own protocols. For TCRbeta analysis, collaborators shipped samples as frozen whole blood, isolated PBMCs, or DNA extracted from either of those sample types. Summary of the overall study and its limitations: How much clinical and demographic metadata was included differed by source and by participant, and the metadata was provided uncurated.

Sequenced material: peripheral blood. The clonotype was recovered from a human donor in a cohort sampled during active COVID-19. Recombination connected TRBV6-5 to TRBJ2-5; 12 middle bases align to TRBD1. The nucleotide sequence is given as TGTGCCAGCAGTCTCGGGACAGGGGGCTCGGAGACCCAGTACTTC. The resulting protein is CASSLGTGGSETQYF.